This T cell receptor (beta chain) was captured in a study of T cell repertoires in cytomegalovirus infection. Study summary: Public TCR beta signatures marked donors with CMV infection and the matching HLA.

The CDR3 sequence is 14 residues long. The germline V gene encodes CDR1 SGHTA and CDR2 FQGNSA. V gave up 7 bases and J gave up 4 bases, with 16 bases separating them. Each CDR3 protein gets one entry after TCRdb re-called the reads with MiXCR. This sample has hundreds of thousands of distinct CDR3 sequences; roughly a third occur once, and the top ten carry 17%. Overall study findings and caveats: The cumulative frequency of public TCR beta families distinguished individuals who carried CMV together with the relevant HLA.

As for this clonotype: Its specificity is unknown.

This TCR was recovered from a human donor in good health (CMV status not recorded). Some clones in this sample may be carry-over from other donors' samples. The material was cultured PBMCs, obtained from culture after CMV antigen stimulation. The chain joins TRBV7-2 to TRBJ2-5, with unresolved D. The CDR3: CASTRIGSGETQYF. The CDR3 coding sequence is TGTGCCAGCACCCGAATCGGCAGTGGAGAGACCCAGTACTTC.